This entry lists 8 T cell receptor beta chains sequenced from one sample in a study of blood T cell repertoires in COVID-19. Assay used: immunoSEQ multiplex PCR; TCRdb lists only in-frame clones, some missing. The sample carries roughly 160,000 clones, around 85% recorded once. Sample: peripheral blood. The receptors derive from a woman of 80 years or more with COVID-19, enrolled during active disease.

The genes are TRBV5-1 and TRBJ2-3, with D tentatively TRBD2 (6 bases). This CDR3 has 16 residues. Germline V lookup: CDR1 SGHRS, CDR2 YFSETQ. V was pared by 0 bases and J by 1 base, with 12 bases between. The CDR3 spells CASSLASGGGTDTQYF. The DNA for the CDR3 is TGCGCCAGCAGCTTGGCCTCCGGCGGGGGCACAGATACGCAGTATTTT.

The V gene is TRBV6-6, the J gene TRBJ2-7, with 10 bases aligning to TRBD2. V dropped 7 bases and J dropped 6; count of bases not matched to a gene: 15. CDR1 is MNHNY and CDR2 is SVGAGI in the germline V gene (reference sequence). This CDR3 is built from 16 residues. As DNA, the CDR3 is TGTGCCAGCACCCCCCGGGAGGGGGTAGCGGGAGGCGAGCAGTACTTC. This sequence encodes CASTPREGVAGGEQYF.

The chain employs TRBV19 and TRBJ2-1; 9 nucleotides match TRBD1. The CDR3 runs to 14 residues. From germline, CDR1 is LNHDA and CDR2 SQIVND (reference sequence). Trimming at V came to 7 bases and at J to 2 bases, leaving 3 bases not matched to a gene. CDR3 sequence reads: CASTGQGPYNEQFF. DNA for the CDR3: TGTGCCAGTACGGGACAGGGTCCCTACAATGAGCAGTTCTTC.

This CDR3 reads CASSLGDRGQPLHF. The DNA for the CDR3 is TGCGCCAGCAGCTTGGGGGACAGGGGACAACCCCTCCACTTT. The V call is TRBV5-1, the J call TRBJ1-6, with 10 bases matching TRBD1. In germline, CDR1 is SGHRS, CDR2 YFSETQ. This CDR3 region has 14 residues. The junction had 3 bases not matched to a gene; V was cut back by 0 bases and J by 12 bases.

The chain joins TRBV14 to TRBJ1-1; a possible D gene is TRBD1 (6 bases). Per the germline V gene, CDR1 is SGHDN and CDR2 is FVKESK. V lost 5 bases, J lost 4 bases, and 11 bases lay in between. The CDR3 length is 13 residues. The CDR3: CASSGQPGTEAFF. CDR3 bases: TGTGCCAGCAGCGGACAGCCGGGCACTGAAGCTTTCTTT.

The CDR3 loop is CSVEGRQGANYGYTF. The CDR3 DNA follows: TGCAGCGTTGAAGGCCGACAGGGAGCTAACTATGGCTACACCTTC. The V call is TRBV29-1, the J call TRBJ1-2, with TRBD1 identical over 7 bases. The J segment lost 0 bases and the V segment lost 1 base, leaving 5 bases of the junction unmatched. Germline V gives CDR1 SQVTM, CDR2 ANQGSEA. The CDR3 is 15 amino acids.

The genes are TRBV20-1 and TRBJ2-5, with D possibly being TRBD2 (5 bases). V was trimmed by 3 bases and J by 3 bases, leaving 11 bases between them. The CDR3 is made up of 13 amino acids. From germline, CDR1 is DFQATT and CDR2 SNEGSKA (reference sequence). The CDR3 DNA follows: TGCAGTGCTAGTTCTGGACTCGAAGAGACCCAGTACTTC. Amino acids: CSASSGLEETQYF.

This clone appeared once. The CDR3 nucleotides are TGTGCCAGCAGCTTAGATCTTGGGCACTTCTACGAGCAGTACTTC. Protein sequence: CASSLDLGHFYEQYF. The V and J genes are TRBV11-2 and TRBJ2-7; no reliable D call. The V gene lost 0 bases and the J gene lost 3 bases, with 12 bases spanning the gap. CDR3 length equals 15 residues. Germline values: CDR1 SGHAT, CDR2 FQNNGV.